The 23 T cell receptor beta chains presented below share a single source sample, sequenced in a study of cytomegalovirus exposure and HLA in healthy donors. With 60 Vbeta and 13 Jbeta primers, the PCR was carried out. Clones were sequenced by immunoSEQ multiplex PCR, and TCRdb holds only the in-frame ones, with some missing. The sample carries about 200,000 clones, 75% to 90% recorded once. Sequenced sample: PBMCs. The receptors originated from a woman in her thirties or forties in good health and CMV-seronegative.

V is TRBV7-9 and J is TRBJ2-3; possibly TRBD2 for D (7 bases). Between the trimmed V and J ends, which lost 1 base and 2 bases, there was a span of 13 bases. Germline V gene sequence: CDR1 SEHNR, CDR2 FQNEAQ (reference sequence). The CDR3 spans 16 residues. The CDR3 loop is CASSLGSGGNTDTQYF. The CDR3 nucleotides read TGTGCCAGCAGCTTAGGCTCGGGGGGCAACACAGATACGCAGTATTTT.

V and J are TRBV11-2 and TRBJ2-2; 8 nucleotides agree with TRBD1. The V and J ends lost 1 base and 13 bases, in that order; junction bases with no gene match: 8. The germline CDR1 and CDR2 sequences are SGHAT and FQNNGV. The CDR3 runs 14 residues. The CDR3 region is CASSLGQGSVWLFF. The CDR3 coding sequence is TGTGCCAGCAGCTTAGGACAGGGGAGTGTCTGGCTGTTTTTT. The variable domain in full, completed from reference TRBV11-2 and TRBJ2-2, reads EAGVAQSPRYKIIEKRQSVAFWCNPISGHATLYWYQQILGQGPKLLIQFQNNGVVDDSQLPKDRFSAERLKGVDSTLKIQPAKLEDSAVYLCASSLGQGSVWLFFGEGSRLTVL.

With regard to this clone: Other DNA sequences in the sample encode the same CDR3. The rearrangement links TRBV13 to TRBJ1-1; a weak D match, TRBD1 (6 bases). V gave up 8 bases and J gave up 1 base, with 17 bases separating them. The CDR3 has 15 amino acids. Per the germline V gene, CDR1 is PRHDT and CDR2 is FYEKMQ (reference sequence). CDR3 sequence reads: CASAGGADRNTEAFF. CDR3 in DNA: TGTGCCAGCGCTGGGGGGGCAGACAGGAACACTGAAGCTTTCTTT.

The chain uses TRBV27 and TRBJ2-7; no clear D gene. V was cut by 3 bases and J by 5 bases, with 17 bases left in between. This CDR3 is 15 amino acids long. Germline CDR1 reads MNHEY; CDR2 reads SMNVEV (reference sequence). CDR3 region: CASSLLEDFSHEQYF. The CDR3, as DNA: TGTGCCAGCAGTTTGCTCGAAGACTTTTCCCACGAGCAGTACTTC.

This clone was observed a few times. The rearrangement uses TRBV4-1 and TRBJ1-2, with 8 bases aligning to TRBD1. Germline CDR1 is MGHRA and CDR2 is YSYEKL. Trimming cost V 0 bases and J 8 bases; bases outside gene matches: 11. This CDR3 has 16 amino acids. This CDR3 reads CASSQDPQGARWGYTF. The CDR3 DNA reads as TGCGCCAGCAGCCAAGATCCGCAGGGGGCGCGTTGGGGCTACACCTTC.

CDR3 region: CASSSRQGNQPQHF. The CDR3 DNA reads as TGTGCCAGCAGCTCCCGGCAGGGTAATCAGCCCCAGCATTTT. This chain uses TRBV7-2 with TRBJ1-5; a weak D match, TRBD1 (5 bases). This CDR3 spans 14 amino acids. The ends were cut back, 4 bases at V and 4 bases at J, with 11 bases in the middle. Germline V CDR1 and CDR2: SGHTA, FQGNSA.

J is TRBJ1-4 and V is TRBV18, with D perhaps TRBD1 (5 bases). Trimming took off 0 bases at V and 7 bases at J, with 15 bases between the two ends. CDR3 length: 16 amino acids. Germline CDR1 KGHSH, CDR2 LQKENI. CDR3 protein: CASSPPNTGAPEKLFF. The CDR3 DNA follows: TGTGCCAGCTCACCACCGAACACAGGTGCCCCTGAAAAACTGTTTTTT.

The chain joins TRBV4-2 to TRBJ1-2; D unresolved. Germline CDR1 is LGHNA and CDR2 is YNFKEQ. The ends were cut back, 3 bases at V and 3 bases at J, with 17 bases in the middle. The CDR3 runs to 16 residues. CDR3 amino acids: CASSHLGELRYYGYTF. CDR3 nucleotide sequence: TGTGCCAGCAGCCATCTCGGAGAACTACGATACTATGGCTACACCTTC.

This clone appeared a single time. CDR3 sequence: CASSLATIRNEQFF. CDR3 coding DNA: TGTGCCAGCAGCTTAGCCACTATCCGCAATGAGCAGTTCTTC. The J gene is TRBJ2-1, the V gene TRBV11-1; D call uncertain. The germline V and J ends were trimmed by 0 bases and 6 bases, with 9 bases remaining between them. The CDR3 sequence is 14 residues long. Germline V gene lookup returns CDR1 SGHAT and CDR2 FQDESV (reference sequence).

This clone has a handful of counts. The chain combines TRBV14 with TRBJ2-7; TRBD2 might be the D (6 bases). The CDR3 loop spans 19 amino acids. The germline V gene has CDR1 SGHDN and CDR2 FVKESK. V lost 3 bases, J lost 1 base, and 25 bases lay in between. CDR3 in amino acids: CASSHSHGAFAGRSYEQYF. CDR3 sequence (DNA): TGTGCCAGCAGCCATTCACATGGGGCCTTCGCAGGGAGGTCCTACGAGCAGTACTTC. Supplemented by reference TRBV14 and TRBJ2-7, the full variable domain reads EAGVTQFPSHSVIEKGQTVTLRCDPISGHDNLYWYRRVMGKEIKFLLHFVKESKQDESGMPNNRFLAERTGGTYSTLKVQPAELEDSGVYFCASSHSHGAFAGRSYEQYFGPGTRLTVT.

The CDR3 reads CASSPGLAGVDEQYF. The DNA for the CDR3 is TGTGCCAGCAGCCCGGGACTAGCGGGAGTAGACGAGCAGTACTTC. The rearrangement links TRBV9 to TRBJ2-7, with 14 bases aligning to TRBD2. CDR3 length equals 15 residues. Germline trimming cut 4 bases from V and 5 bases from J; bases unmatched to any gene: 5. Germline CDR1 is SGDLS and CDR2 is YYNGEE. The variable domain in full, with the rest retrieved from reference TRBV9 and TRBJ2-7, is DSGVTQTPKHLITATGQRVTLRCSPRSGDLSVYWYQQSLDQGLQFLIQYYNGEERAKGNILERFSAQQFPDLHSELNLSSLELGDSALYFCASSPGLAGVDEQYFGPGTRLTVT.

V gene TRBV7-8 combines with J gene TRBJ1-5; 7 bases are shared with TRBD1. CDR3 length: 16 residues. Germline CDR1 is SGHVS and CDR2 is FQNEAQ. J was trimmed by 7 bases and V by 4 bases; bases with no gene match: 13. CDR3 DNA: TGTGCCAGCAGCTCGGCCCGGGACAGAAGGAGACAGCCCCAGCATTTT. It translates to CASSSARDRRRQPQHF.

A note on this clone: An end of the junction does not agree with germline; a read error may underlie this. The chain recombines TRBV20-1 with TRBJ2-4; TRBD2 matches 7 bases. This CDR3 comprises 11 residues. Germline CDR1 DFQATT, CDR2 SNEGSKA (reference sequence). CDR3 nucleotide sequence: TGCAGTGCTAACGAACTAGCGAGGGCAAACTTC. It translates to CSANELARANF.

The chain combines TRBV6-1 with TRBJ1-5, with 7 bases aligning to TRBD1. The CDR3 length is 15 residues. The germline V gene encodes CDR1 MNHNS and CDR2 SASEGT. The junction had 5 bases not matched to a gene; V was cut back by 6 bases and J by 0 bases. CDR3: CASRLGQTSNQPQHF. The CDR3 coding sequence is TGTGCCAGCAGATTGGGACAGACTAGCAATCAGCCCCAGCATTTT.

The chain is built from TRBV6-1 and TRBJ2-3; 7 bases fit TRBD2. CDR1 MNHNS and CDR2 SASEGT come from the germline V gene. Unmatched junction bases numbered 6, after V lost 6 bases and J lost 0 bases. This CDR3 is built from 15 residues. In nucleotides, the CDR3 is TGTGCCAGCAGGTTGGGGCGGGGGAGCACAGATACGCAGTATTTT. As protein: CASRLGRGSTDTQYF.

The rearrangement links TRBV27 to TRBJ2-3; TRBD1 matches 7 bases. The CDR3 consists of 13 residues. J lost 4 bases, V lost 7 bases, and 5 bases had no gene match. Germline assignment: CDR1 MNHEY and CDR2 SMNVEV (reference sequence). The CDR3 spells CASMFTGADTQYF. The CDR3 coding sequence is TGTGCCAGCATGTTTACAGGGGCAGATACGCAGTATTTT.

The rearrangement uses TRBV7-9 and TRBJ1-2; D unresolved. The CDR3 spans 13 residues. Looked up from germline, CDR1 is SEHNR and CDR2 is FQNEAQ (reference sequence). V lost 4 bases and J lost 2, with 8 bases in between. The CDR3 DNA reads as TGTGCCAGCAGCTCCTCGGGAAACTATGGCTACACCTTC. Translated: CASSSSGNYGYTF.

This clone was picked up a small number of times. This specimen includes other DNA sequences encoding the same CDR3. V usage is TRBV27 and J usage is TRBJ1-2; D not certain. V lost 3 bases to trimming and J lost 1 base, with 6 bases between them. CDR1 is MNHEY, CDR2 SMNVEV, per germline (reference sequence). This CDR3 is built from 13 residues. CDR3 nucleotides: TGTGCCAGCAGTTTCGGGGTTAACTATGGCTACACCTTC. It encodes CASSFGVNYGYTF.

The chain carries TRBV4-1 and TRBJ2-1; possible D gene TRBD2, 6 bases. The CDR3 contains 18 residues. Germline CDR1 is MGHRA and CDR2 is YSYEKL. V dropped 1 base and J dropped 0 bases, with 16 bases sitting between them. CDR3 nucleotide sequence: TGCGCCAGCAGCCAAGCACCCTTCCCCGGGAGCTCCTACAATGAGCAGTTCTTC. Protein product: CASSQAPFPGSSYNEQFF.

This chain connects TRBV2 to TRBJ2-3; the match to TRBD2 covers 9 bases. V shed 8 bases, J shed 1 base, and the junction held 4 bases outside the gene matches. The V gene's germline CDR1 is SNHLY and CDR2 FYNNEI. The CDR3 is made up of 14 amino acids. The CDR3 DNA is TGTGCCAGCCGCAGGACTAGCGGCACAGATACGCAGTATTTT. Translating it yields CASRRTSGTDTQYF.

The chain joins TRBV6-5 to TRBJ2-4; tentative D call: TRBD2 (6 bases). The germline CDR1 and CDR2 sequences are MNHEY and SVGAGI. V lost 4 bases to trimming and J lost 10 bases, with 14 bases between them. This CDR3 comprises 13 residues. CDR3 in amino acids: CASSSSSGGIQYF. In nucleotides, the CDR3 is TGTGCCAGCAGTTCCTCCAGTGGGGGGATTCAGTACTTC.

This chain links TRBV27 with TRBJ2-3, with 11 nucleotides matching TRBD2. Per germline, CDR1 MNHEY and CDR2 SMNVEV (reference sequence). The CDR3 runs to 16 residues. Trimming cost V 5 bases and J 5 bases; bases outside gene matches: 9. DNA of the CDR3: TGTGCCAGCAGTAGACCCACTAGCGGGAGCGGAGATACGCAGTATTTT. This codes for CASSRPTSGSGDTQYF.

The chain recombines TRBV6-1 with TRBJ2-7; 7 bases line up with TRBD1. The germline V gene has CDR1 MNHNS and CDR2 SASEGT. The CDR3 loop spans 17 amino acids. The trim removed 0 bases at V and 3 bases at J, leaving 11 bases unmatched. Here the CDR3 reads CASSEASYGTVLYEQYF. Written as DNA, the CDR3 is TGTGCCAGCAGTGAAGCCAGCTACGGGACAGTCCTCTACGAGCAGTACTTC.